The sequence of this T cell receptor (beta chain) was determined in a study of cytomegalovirus exposure and HLA in healthy donors (TCRdb year 2017). Some background on the complete study: According to an earlier analysis of 587 of the donors, roughly 180 million T cells yielded 95 million to 140 million unique TCR beta sequences and 276 Gb of sequence data. Typing coverage varied by locus: roughly 629-640 donors for A, B, C, DRB1 and DQB1; more than 500 for DQA1; about 600 for DPA1; around 450 for DPB1. In addition to the first cohort of roughly 670 subjects, a separate validation cohort of 120 different subjects was used. Class I and class II HLA loci were covered by the typing at four-digit resolution. To study patterns of TCR occurrence, a later analysis re-analyzed previously published TCR beta repertoires from under 750 donors and added high-resolution HLA genotyping. An earlier analysis of roughly 580 of the donors used high-throughput TCR beta sequencing to judge whether each TCR beta V gene segment behaved as functional or pseudogenic. The study aimed to test whether signatures of past pathogen exposure could be identified by cataloging public T cell receptors. Of the roughly 400 genotyped donors, 81% fell in the genetic ancestry cluster associated with self-reported Caucasian donors. Because of strong linkage in the cohort, roughly five DR-DQ haplotypes were treated as single units for association and clustering. Rather than using new phenotypic data, the later analysis identified candidate immune exposures from TCR beta sequences and from how often those sequences occurred across donors. To predict cytomegalovirus infection status, the study brought together high-throughput TCR immunosequencing, statistical association of individual TCRs with disease status, and machine learning. All discovery cohort repertoires had been generated using a single sequencing platform. The study profiled the T cell repertoires of 666 subjects by immunosequencing and related them to cytomegalovirus serostatus. An early release covering around 630 HLA-typed donors comprised about 300 gigabases of sequencing data and around 80 million unique TCR sequences. A later genetic analysis took genome-wide SNP genotypes for about 55% of the 666 donors and used that subset as a discovery cohort. Among about 410 genotyped donors of the cohort, an average of around 240,000 unique TCR beta nucleotide sequences was sequenced per donor, of which about 18% were non-productive. Donor age, sex, ethnicity and CMV serostatus were collected together with the repertoire data. On the study overall, not on this receptor specifically: The earlier analysis of nearly 600 of the donors excluded some 15 rarely observed V segments, including chromosome 9 orphons, because counts were too low. A few of the identified cytomegalovirus-associated TCR beta chains were confirmed in vitro to be specific for cytomegalovirus antigens. A total of 150 to 200 TCR beta chains were listed by the study as associated with cytomegalovirus. According to a later genetic analysis, donors in an Asian-associated ancestry cluster had fewer N-insertions in productive TCRs than the approximately 690-donor mean. A later analysis found that TCR association rates varied across HLA loci, with DRB1 alleles showing the most associated TCRs and HLA-C alleles the fewest. In a later analysis, several top co-occurrence clusters were reported to appear linked to parvovirus B19, influenza, CMV and Epstein-Barr virus. In a later analysis, most CMV-associated TCR beta chains were found to appear HLA-restricted, with HLA associations seemingly driven largely by CMV exposure. In a later analysis, HLA-associated TCR beta chains showed more clonal expansion and lower generation probabilities than non-associated chains that were equally common. Presence/absence analyses assumed roughly uniform sequencing depth across donors, an assumption that may not hold. In an earlier analysis of a few hundred of the donors, most TCR beta V segments were observed in productive rearrangements about 87% or about 30% of the time, broadly matching IMGT annotations. A cluster of highly shared sequence variants was judged likely to represent a technical artifact of the sequencing pipeline. Correlated functional status among segregating V segments might reflect linkage disequilibrium, but an unknown experimental factor could not be ruled out. The 87-base-pair reads could not distinguish some IMGT-functional V segments, including TRBV6-2 and TRBV6-3, so those segments were excluded. The classifier was reported to diagnose cytomegalovirus status with high specificity and sensitivity in both the original cohort and the validation cohort. HLA typing was unavailable for some donors at each locus, so association tests used only the typed subset. The authors suggested that the approach could potentially be extended to other disease states and immunological phenotypes. Most TCR sequences were observed very rarely across donors, whereas some public TCRs were present in many individuals. The cohort was sequenced for TCR beta chains only, and without alpha or paired-chain data the features that could be detected were limited. CMV serostatus was the only immune exposure information available for the cohort. Assigning TCR associations to individual alleles was difficult when HLA alleles, especially DR and DQ, strongly co-occurred. A further reported finding was that TCR beta sequences accurately predicted the HLA-A and HLA-B alleles for most subjects in the first cohort. In a later analysis, some 18,000 TCR beta sequences were associated with specific HLA alleles at a false discovery rate of 0.05. In a later genetic analysis, a missense DCLRE1C variant was associated with V-gene and J-gene trimming of TCR beta chains, and the association was replicated in an independent cohort.

Points on this clone: No antigen is known for it. No base-level quality is on record; no much larger clone is a single base apart.

The cohort consisted of approximately 690 healthy bone marrow donors. At the time of sampling, all cohort members were nominally healthy, though unrecorded immune exposures were likely present. The donor was CMV seropositive and belonged to the group of 250 to 300 seropositive cohort members. Each donor provided a peripheral blood sample, and peripheral blood mononuclear cells were used for TCR beta sequencing. Genomic DNA extraction from the blood cell samples was performed with the Qiagen DNeasy Blood Extraction Kit. Library preparation employed the immunoSEQ multiplex PCR assay. For the multiplex PCR, a mixture combining 60 forward primers for TCR Vbeta segments and 13 reverse primers for TCR Jbeta segments was used. The CDR3 region of rearranged TCR beta genes was amplified from genomic DNA with a multiplex PCR assay. On the Illumina HiSeq System, the amplified TCR beta libraries were sequenced as 87-base-pair reads. From the authors' description of their analysis: A later analysis tallied about 77 million unique TCR beta chains across the 666 repertoires, and around 9.9 million of those chains were shared by two or more donors. To remove PCR and sequencing errors, raw reads were error-corrected and collapsed into unique sequences using a nearest-neighbor algorithm that merged closely related sequences. To assign V, D and J gene segments, CDR3 sequences were aligned to IMGT reference sequences. For a sequence to be retained, a match of at least six nucleotides to both a V gene segment and a J gene segment was required. A rearrangement was called productive if the CDR3 had no stop codons and remained in frame with V and J, and every other rearrangement was called non-productive. Following IMGT convention, CDR3 was defined as the stretch from the second conserved V-encoded cysteine to the conserved J-encoded phenylalanine. The earlier analysis of a few hundred of the donors excluded any sequence lacking an unambiguous match to a single V gene segment. An earlier analysis of roughly 590 of the donors called V segments functional above 56.7% productive rearrangements and segregating when the between-donor standard deviation exceeded 5%. A statistical classification framework was built to diagnose cytomegalovirus status from the catalog of TCR beta chain sequences. V and J gene assignment, in a later analysis, came from comparing TCR nucleotide sequences with IMGT/GENE-DB human TR gene sequences. The TCRdist pipeline was used in a later analysis to assign CDR3 sequences and most-parsimonious VDJ recombination scenarios. A later analysis defined each TCR beta chain by its CDR3 amino acid sequence plus V-gene family, and excluded reads lacking a unique V-gene family. In a later analysis, fewer than 650 highly shared, low-generation-probability nucleotide sequences were removed to address suspected cross-contamination and a sequencing artifact. In a later analysis, a clonal expansion index was calculated for each public chain from normalized within-repertoire ranks of inferred template counts. Generation probabilities in a later analysis came from a VDJ recombination model fitted to out-of-frame rearrangements, and those results were checked against IGoR. In a later analysis, hypergeometric tests were used to score TCR-TCR, TCR-HLA and TCR-CMV co-occurrence, with a repertoire-size bias correction applied to TCR pairs. To estimate false discovery rates, a later analysis permuted the HLA or CMV assignments 20 times. In a later analysis, co-occurring TCRs were grouped using DBSCAN, and TCRdist sequence similarity was added for clustering within HLA-allele-positive subsets. Co-occurrence clustering excluded repertoires with fewer than 30,000 or more than 120,000 public chains, plus five with anomalous nucleotide sharing. This immuneACCESS table, as held by TCRdb, lists in-frame sequences with V and J called but not all clones. Of the missing ones, under half trace to an unresolved V gene in checked studies; the others have no known cause. The V and J calls and clone size are taken from that table; D and trimming were inferred from the DNA. This sample holds over 150,000 clones; about four fifths were observed only once. 1% of the sample belongs to the ten largest clones.

The junction shows trimming of 0 bases on V and 1 base on J, plus 3 bases between the germline ends. Via the germline V gene, CDR1 is SGHDN and CDR2 FVKESK. Taken from cysteine to phenylalanine, the CDR3 has 13 residues. Left in the record is the CDR3 DNA by itself, 39 bases read in frame from the first base. The sequence was collected from a woman in her forties or fifties in good health and CMV-seropositive. Recombination linked TRBV14 to TRBJ1-1; no D gene can be assigned with confidence. The source material was PBMCs. The DNA sequence reads TGTGCCAGCAGCCAAGACTGGAACACTGAAGCTTTCTTT. This gives the protein CASSQDWNTEAFF.